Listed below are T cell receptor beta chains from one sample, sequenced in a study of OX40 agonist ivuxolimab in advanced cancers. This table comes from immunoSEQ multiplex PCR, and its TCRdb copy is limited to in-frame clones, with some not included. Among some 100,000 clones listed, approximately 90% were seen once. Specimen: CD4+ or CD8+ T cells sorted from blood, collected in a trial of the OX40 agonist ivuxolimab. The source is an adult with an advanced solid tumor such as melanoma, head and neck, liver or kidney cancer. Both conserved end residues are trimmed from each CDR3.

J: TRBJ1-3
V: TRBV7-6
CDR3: ASSLVPGSSGNTIY

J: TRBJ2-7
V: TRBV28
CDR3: ASRIRPGGRHN

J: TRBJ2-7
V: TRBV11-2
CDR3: ASSLPSASGSYEQY

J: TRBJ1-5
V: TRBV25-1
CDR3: ASSELVAGPRKLPQH

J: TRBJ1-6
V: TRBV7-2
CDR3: ASSLEAGPLH

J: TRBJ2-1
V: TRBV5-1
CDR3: ASSLRVGQDEQF

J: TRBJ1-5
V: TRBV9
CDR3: ASSVGDTSNQPQH

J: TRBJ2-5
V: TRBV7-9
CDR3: ASSQNGGQETQY

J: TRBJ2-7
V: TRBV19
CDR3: ASTNAREQY

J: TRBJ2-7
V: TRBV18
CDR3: ASSLGRGSASYEQY

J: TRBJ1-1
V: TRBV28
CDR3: ASSFNEGRGMNTEAF

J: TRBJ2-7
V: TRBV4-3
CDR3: ASSQGLQGEASYEQY

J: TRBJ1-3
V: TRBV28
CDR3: ASNSPGRGSGNTIY

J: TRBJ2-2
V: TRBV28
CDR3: ASSSPHTGELF

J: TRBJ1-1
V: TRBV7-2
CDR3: ASSGPMNTEAF

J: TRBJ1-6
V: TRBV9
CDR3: ASSVAGAQNSPLH

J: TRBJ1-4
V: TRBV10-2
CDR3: ASRPDATTNEKLF

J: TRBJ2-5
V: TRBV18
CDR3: ASSKGQVQETQY

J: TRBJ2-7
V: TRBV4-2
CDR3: ASSPVISGSYEQY

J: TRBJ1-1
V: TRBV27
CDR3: ASSSDKGQGIGEAF

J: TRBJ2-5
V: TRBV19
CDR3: ASSMSQETQY